This entry features one T cell receptor beta chain sequence. This record belongs to a study of Ad26.COV2.S vaccination and SARS-CoV-2 variants. From germline, CDR1 is SGHTA and CDR2 FQGNSA. The CDR3 totals 18 residues. V was pared by 0 bases and J by 4 bases, with 20 bases between. Using immunoSEQ multiplex PCR, the repertoire was profiled, and TCRdb retains in-frame clones only, with some absent. The data contain 380,000 or so clones, 80% to 90% of them singletons. Treatment indicated: some 20 received Ad26.COV2.S at low or high dose, single or two shots; 5 received placebo; per-sample allocation not given. Collection of samples fell on day 63 after the first vaccine or placebo injection.

The specimen was peripheral blood, collected in a trial of Ad26.COV2.S vaccine versus placebo. The chain is built from TRBV7-2 and TRBJ2-3; D is perhaps TRBD2 (7 bases). The receptor was derived from a person between 18 and 65 years old who received the Ad26.COV2.S COVID-19 vaccine or a placebo. The CDR3 DNA sequence: TGTGCCAGCAGCTTAGCCGTCTTGGGGGGGGGCCAGTCAGATACGCAGTATTTT. Protein sequence: CASSLAVLGGGQSDTQYF.